This TCR beta chain is from a study of blood T cell repertoires in COVID-19. At the level of the study: Researchers got acute and convalescent COVID-19 samples from the United States, Italy and Spain. PBMCs, B-cell-depleted T cells, or T cells were the source of the cDNA or gDNA that made up the material.

This clone turned up a few times. The CDR3 is made up of 16 amino acids. Germline loops: CDR1 LGHDT, CDR2 YNNKEL (reference sequence). Deletions cut 1 base from V and 1 base from J, with 11 bases between. Source study methods: Scientists estimated how many nucleated cells there were by amplifying reference gene primers. The protocol was immunoSEQ multiplex PCR, while the TCRdb copy is restricted to in-frame clones and leaves out a portion. The DNA gave D and trimming, while V, J and clone size come from that table. The sample records more than 200,000 clones, roughly 80% being singletons. The sample comprised peripheral blood. The V gene is TRBV3-1 (or the pseudogene TRBV3-2), the J gene TRBJ1-3, with D possibly being TRBD1 (5 bases). The TCR sequence derives from a woman aged 80 or older with acute or convalescent COVID-19. DNA for the CDR3: TGTGCCAGCAGCCAAGGAGGCGGGGGGTCTGGAAACACCATATATTTT. Translation: CASSQGGGGSGNTIYF.